The T cell receptor (beta chain) described here comes from a study of cytomegalovirus exposure and HLA in healthy donors. Findings and caveats of the study: There were some public TCRs occurring in many donors, but most TCR sequences were rare.

Germline V gene lookup returns CDR1 SNHLY and CDR2 FYNNEI. Losses at the gene ends were 1 base for V and 7 bases for J; bases not matched to a gene: 4. The CDR3 sequence is 14 residues long. Note on this clone: Its antigen is unidentified.

The method was immunoSEQ multiplex PCR; TCRdb's version includes in-frame clones alone and lacks a portion of them. The top ten clones hold over 1.3% of a sample with approximately 180,000 clones, 86% of them seen once. Source material: PBMCs. This clonotype was obtained from a woman aged 18-35 years in good health and CMV-seronegative. The chain combines TRBV2 with TRBJ1-3, with 7 bases fitting TRBD1. The CDR3 bases are TGTGCCAGCAGTGAAGTGGCAGGGGGGAACACCATATATTTT. It yields the protein CASSEVAGGNTIYF.